This T cell receptor (beta chain) comes out of a study of blood T cell repertoires in COVID-19. Overall study context: T cells, B-cell-depleted T cells, or PBMCs provided the cDNA or gDNA that served as material.

With 1 base clipped from V and 3 bases from J, the junction kept 6 bases outside the gene matches. CDR1 and CDR2 from the germline V gene are LGHNA and YSLEER. CDR3 size: 15 residues. This clone was detected only a few times. The method was immunoSEQ multiplex PCR; TCRdb's version includes in-frame clones alone and lacks a portion of them. This sample has about 150,000 clones, with 70% to 85% found just once. This clonotype was sampled from a woman in her fifties or sixties in a cohort sampled during active or convalescent COVID-19. The rearrangement links TRBV4-3 to TRBJ2-7, with 7 bases aligning to TRBD1. What was sequenced was peripheral blood. In nucleotides, the CDR3 is TGCGCCAGCAGCCAAGGGCGGACAGGTAACTACGAGCAGTACTTC. Encoded protein: CASSQGRTGNYEQYF.